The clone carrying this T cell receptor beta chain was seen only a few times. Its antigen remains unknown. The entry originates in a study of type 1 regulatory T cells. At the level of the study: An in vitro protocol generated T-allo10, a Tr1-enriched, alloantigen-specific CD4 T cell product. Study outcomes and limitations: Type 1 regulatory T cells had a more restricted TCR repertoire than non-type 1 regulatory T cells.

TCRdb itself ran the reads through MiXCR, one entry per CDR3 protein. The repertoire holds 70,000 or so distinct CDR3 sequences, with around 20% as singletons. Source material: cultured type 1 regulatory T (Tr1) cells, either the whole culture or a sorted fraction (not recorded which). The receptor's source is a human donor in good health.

Written as DNA, the CDR3 is TGCGCCAGCAGCTTGTCTATAGCGGGGATAGATGAGCAGTTCTTC. This codes for CASSLSIAGIDEQFF. This sequence joins TRBV5-1 and TRBJ2-1; 8 bases are a match to TRBD2. With 1 base clipped from V and 8 bases from J, the junction kept 8 bases outside the gene matches. Germline values: CDR1 SGHRS, CDR2 YFSETQ. This CDR3 is 15 amino acids long.